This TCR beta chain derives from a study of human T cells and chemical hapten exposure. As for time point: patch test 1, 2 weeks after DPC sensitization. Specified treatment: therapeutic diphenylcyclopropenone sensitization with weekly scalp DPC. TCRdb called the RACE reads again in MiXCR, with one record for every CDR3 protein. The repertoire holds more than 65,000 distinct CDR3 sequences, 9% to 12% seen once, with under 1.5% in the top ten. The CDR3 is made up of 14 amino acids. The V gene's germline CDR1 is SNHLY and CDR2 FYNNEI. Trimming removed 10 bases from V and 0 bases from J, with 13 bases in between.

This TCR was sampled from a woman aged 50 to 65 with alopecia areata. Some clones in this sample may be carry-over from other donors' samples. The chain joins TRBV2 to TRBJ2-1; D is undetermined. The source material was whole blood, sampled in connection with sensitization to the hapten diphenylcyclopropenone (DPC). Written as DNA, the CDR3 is TGTGCCACATCCACCTTAAGCTCCTACAATGAGCAGTTCTTC. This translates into CATSTLSSYNEQFF.